This TCR beta chain was profiled in a study of OX40 agonist ivuxolimab in advanced cancers. About the study: It was ivuxolimab, an agonistic anti-OX40 (CD134) antibody, that patients were treated with.

The method was immunoSEQ multiplex PCR; TCRdb's version includes in-frame clones alone and lacks a portion of them. The sample contains around 71,000 clones, roughly nine tenths of which appear only once. The germline V gene has CDR1 LGHNA and CDR2 YSLEER. There are 17 residues in the CDR3. V dropped 4 bases and J dropped 0; count of bases not matched to a gene: 5. Sequences were derived from CD4+ or CD8+ T cells sorted from blood, sampled in a trial of the OX40 agonist ivuxolimab. The chain employs TRBV4-3 and TRBJ2-3, with 12 bases fitting TRBD2. The clonotype comes from an adult with an advanced solid tumor such as melanoma, head and neck, liver or kidney cancer. The DNA of the CDR3 is TGCGCCAGCAGCCGAGGGACTAGCGGGCCCAGCACAGATACGCAGTATTTT. Translating gives CASSRGTSGPSTDTQYF.